This paragraph reports one T cell receptor (beta chain). With 1 base clipped from V and 8 bases from J, the junction kept 6 bases outside the gene matches. Germline CDR1 is SEHNR and CDR2 is FQNEAQ (reference sequence). The CDR3 runs 15 residues. The data originate from a study of blood T cell repertoires in COVID-19. The wider study: Researchers got acute and convalescent COVID-19 samples from the United States, Italy and Spain. PBMCs, B-cell-depleted T cells, or T cells were the source of the cDNA or gDNA that made up the material.

Source study methods: The assay estimated nucleated cells by amplifying reference gene primers. The table came from immunoSEQ multiplex PCR; TCRdb's copy has only in-frame clones and leaves some out. The D gene and trimming were derived from the DNA, and the V and J assignments and clone size from that table. The sample holds around 160,000 clones, about four fifths seen once. The TCR sequence derives from a woman aged 80 or older with acute or convalescent COVID-19. Sequencing used peripheral blood. This chain links TRBV7-9 with TRBJ1-4; 8 bases are a match to TRBD1. The CDR3 reads CASSLGSGGDEKLFF. The CDR3 region has the DNA TGTGCCAGCAGCTTAGGTTCAGGGGGCGACGAAAAACTGTTTTTT.